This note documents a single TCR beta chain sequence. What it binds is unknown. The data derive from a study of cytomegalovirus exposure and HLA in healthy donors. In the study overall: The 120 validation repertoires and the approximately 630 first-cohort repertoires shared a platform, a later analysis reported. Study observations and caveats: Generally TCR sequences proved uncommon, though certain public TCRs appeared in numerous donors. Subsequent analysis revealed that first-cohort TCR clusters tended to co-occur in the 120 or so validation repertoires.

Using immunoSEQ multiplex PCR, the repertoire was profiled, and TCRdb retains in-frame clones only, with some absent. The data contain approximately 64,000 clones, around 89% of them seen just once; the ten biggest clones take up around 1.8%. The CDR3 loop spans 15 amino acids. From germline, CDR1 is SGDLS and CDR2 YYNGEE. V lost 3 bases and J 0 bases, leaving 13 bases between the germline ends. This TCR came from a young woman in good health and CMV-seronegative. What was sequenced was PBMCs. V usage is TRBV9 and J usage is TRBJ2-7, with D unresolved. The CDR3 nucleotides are TGTGCCAGCAGCGCCCGGCCGTACAGCTCCTACGAGCAGTACTTC. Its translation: CASSARPYSSYEQYF.